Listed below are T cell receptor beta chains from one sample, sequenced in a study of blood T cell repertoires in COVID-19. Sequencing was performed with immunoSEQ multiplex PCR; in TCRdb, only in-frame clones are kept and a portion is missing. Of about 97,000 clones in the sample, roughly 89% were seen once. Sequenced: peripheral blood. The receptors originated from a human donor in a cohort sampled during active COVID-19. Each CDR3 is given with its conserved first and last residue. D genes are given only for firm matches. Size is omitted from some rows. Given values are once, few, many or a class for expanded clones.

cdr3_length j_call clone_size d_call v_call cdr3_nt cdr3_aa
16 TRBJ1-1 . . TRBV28 TGTGCCAGCAGGGGAGGTGTACAGTCTATGAACACTGAAGCTTTCTTT CASRGGVQSMNTEAFF
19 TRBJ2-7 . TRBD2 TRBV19 TGTGCCAGTAGTCCCCTAGGGGGGGGTACTAGCGGGAACTCCTACGAGCAGTACTTC CASSPLGGGTSGNSYEQYF
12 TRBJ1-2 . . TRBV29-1 TGCAGCGTTGATTGGGGGCTAGGCGGCTACACCTTC CSVDWGLGGYTF
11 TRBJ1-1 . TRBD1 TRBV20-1 TGCAGTGCTGGGACAGGGGTTGAAGCTTTCTTT CSAGTGVEAFF
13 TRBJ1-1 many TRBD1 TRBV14 TGTGCCAGCAGCCCACAGGGGAACGCTGAAGCTTTCTTT CASSPQGNAEAFF
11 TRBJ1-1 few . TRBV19 TGTGCCAGTAGTACTAACACTGAAGCTTTCTTT CASSTNTEAFF
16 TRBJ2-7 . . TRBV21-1 TGTGCCAGCAGCAAATGGGGGCGGAGGACCACCTACGAGCAGTACTTC CASSKWGRRTTYEQYF
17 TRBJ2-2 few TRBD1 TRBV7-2 TGTGCCAGCAGCCGTCCCGGGACAGGGACCAACACCGGGGAGCTGTTTTTT CASSRPGTGTNTGELFF
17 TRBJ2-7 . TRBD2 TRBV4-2 TGTGCCAGCAGCCAAGTTAGCGGGGGGGTCCACTCCTACGAGCAGTACTTC CASSQVSGGVHSYEQYF
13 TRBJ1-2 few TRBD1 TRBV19 TGTGCCAGTACCCGGGGACAGGGCGGAGGCTACACCTTC CASTRGQGGGYTF
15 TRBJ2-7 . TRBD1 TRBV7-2 TGTGCCAGCAGCTTAGTGCCCCGACAGGGCTACGAGCAGTACTTC CASSLVPRQGYEQYF
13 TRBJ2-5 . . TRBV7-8 TGTGCCAGCAGCTTAGAAATAGACGGGGCCCAGTACTTC CASSLEIDGAQYF
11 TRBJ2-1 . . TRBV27 TGTGCCAGCCATCTCGGCAATGAGCAGTTCTTC CASHLGNEQFF
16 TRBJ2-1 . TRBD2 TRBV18 TGTGCCAGCTCACCAAATGGCGGGGGGACCAACAATGAGCAGTTCTTC CASSPNGGGTNNEQFF
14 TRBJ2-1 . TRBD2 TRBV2 TGTGCCAAATGGGGTGCGGGAGTGAACAATGAGCAGTTCTTC CAKWGAGVNNEQFF
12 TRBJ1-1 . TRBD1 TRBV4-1 TGCGCCAGCAGCCAAGGACAGGGGGCAGCTTTCTTT CASSQGQGAAFF
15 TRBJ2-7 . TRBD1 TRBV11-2 TGTGCCAGCAGCTTAGACAGGGGGAGTTACAACGAGCAGTACTTC CASSLDRGSYNEQYF
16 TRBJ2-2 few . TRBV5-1 TGCGCCAGCAGCTCTACAGGGAACCTGAACACCGGGGAGCTGTTTTTT CASSSTGNLNTGELFF
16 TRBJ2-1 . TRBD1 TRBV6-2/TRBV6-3 TGTGCCAGCAGTGGGACATGGGACAGGGACTACAATGAGCAGTTCTTC CASSGTWDRDYNEQFF
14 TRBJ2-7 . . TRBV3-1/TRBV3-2 TGTGCCAGCAGCCAAGGGTTGCGTACCTACGAGCAGTACTTC CASSQGLRTYEQYF
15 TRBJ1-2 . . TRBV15 TGTGCCACCAGCAGACCTATTCGGGGGGGCTATGGCTACACCTTC CATSRPIRGGYGYTF
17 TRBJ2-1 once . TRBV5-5 TGTGCCAGCAGCTTAAAAAACTCCGGGTCAGGGATCGATGAGCAGTTCTTC CASSLKNSGSGIDEQFF
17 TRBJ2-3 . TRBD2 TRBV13 TGTGCCAGCAGCCCACGGACTAGCGGGGGGGCCGCGGATACGCAGTATTTT CASSPRTSGGAADTQYF
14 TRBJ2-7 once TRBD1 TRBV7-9 TGTGCCAGCAGCTCCGGGACAGGGCGTTTCGAGCAGTACTTC CASSSGTGRFEQYF
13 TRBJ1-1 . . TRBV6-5 TGTGCCAGCATCACTCCGGGGGGCTCTGAAGCTTTCTTT CASITPGGSEAFF
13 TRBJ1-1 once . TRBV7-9 TGTGCCAGCAGCTTGGCTGCGAACACTGAAGCTTTCTTT CASSLAANTEAFF
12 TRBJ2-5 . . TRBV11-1 TGTGCCAGCAGCCCAGGGTTGGAGACCCAGTACTTC CASSPGLETQYF
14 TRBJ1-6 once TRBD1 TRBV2 TGTGCCAGCAGTTCCGACAGGGGGAATTCACCCCTCCACTTT CASSSDRGNSPLHF
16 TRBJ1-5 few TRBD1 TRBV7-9 TGTGCCAGCAGCTCGCCAAATGGGACAGGGAATCAGCCCCAGCATTTT CASSSPNGTGNQPQHF
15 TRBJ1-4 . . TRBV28 TGTGCCAGCAGTTCCGCGGGAGCAACTAATGAAAAACTGTTTTTT CASSSAGATNEKLFF
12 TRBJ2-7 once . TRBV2 TGTGCCAGCAGTTCCAGGGGCCACGAGCAGTACTTC CASSSRGHEQYF
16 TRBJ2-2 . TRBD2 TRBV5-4 TGTGCCAGCAGCTTGGCGGCTAGCGGACAAACCGGGGAGCTGTTTTTT CASSLAASGQTGELFF
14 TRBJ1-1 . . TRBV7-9 TGTGCCAGCAGCTTAGCACAGGGTTGGACTGAAGCTTTCTTT CASSLAQGWTEAFF
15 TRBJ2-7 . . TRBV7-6 TGTGCCAGCAGCCCCCTGCTAGGGGCGGTCGACGAGCAGTACTTC CASSPLLGAVDEQYF
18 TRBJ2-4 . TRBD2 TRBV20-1 TGCAGTGCTAGTGACGGGAGCAAAGCGGGGGTAGCCAAAAACATTCAGTACTTC CSASDGSKAGVAKNIQYF
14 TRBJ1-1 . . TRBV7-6 TGTGCCAGCAGCTTAGTGGGCGGGGACACTGAAGCTTTCTTT CASSLVGGDTEAFF
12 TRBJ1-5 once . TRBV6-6 TGTGCCAGCAGTTTCAGGGTTCAGCCCCAGCATTTT CASSFRVQPQHF
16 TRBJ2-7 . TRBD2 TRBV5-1 TGCGCCAGCAGCTTGGTGGGGACTATAAGCTCCTACGAGCAGTACTTC CASSLVGTISSYEQYF
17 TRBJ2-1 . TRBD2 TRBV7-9 TGTGCCAGCAGCCCGATCTTAGCGGGAGGGCCTTTGAATGAGCAGTTCTTC CASSPILAGGPLNEQFF
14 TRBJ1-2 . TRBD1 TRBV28 TGTGCCAGCAGTTTAGGGACAGCTAACTATGGCTACACCTTC CASSLGTANYGYTF
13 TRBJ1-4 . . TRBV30 TGTGCCGGCACCGAGTGGGGGCCTGAAAAACTGTTTTTT CAGTEWGPEKLFF
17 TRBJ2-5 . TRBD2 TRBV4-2 TGTGCCAGCAGCCGGGGACTAGCGGGGGGTGACCAAGAGACCCAGTACTTC CASSRGLAGGDQETQYF
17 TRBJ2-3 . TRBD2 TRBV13 TGTGCCAGCAGCGGAGGGACTAGCGGGAGGAGAGTAGATACGCAGTATTTT CASSGGTSGRRVDTQYF
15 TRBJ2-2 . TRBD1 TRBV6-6 TGTGCCAGCAGCCCACAGGGGGTAAACACCGGGGAGCTGTTTTTT CASSPQGVNTGELFF
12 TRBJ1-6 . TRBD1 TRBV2 TGTGCCAGCAGGGGACAGGGATCACCCCTCCACTTT CASRGQGSPLHF
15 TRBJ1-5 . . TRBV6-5 TGTGCCAGCAGGGGGATCGGGACTCACAATCAGCCCCAGCATTTT CASRGIGTHNQPQHF
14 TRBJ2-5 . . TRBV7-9 TGTGCCAGCAGCTCCCCGGTGCGGAAGAAGACCCAGTACTTC CASSSPVRKKTQYF
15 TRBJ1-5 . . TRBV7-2 TGTGCCAGCAGCCCCGGAGTCGGTTTCAATCAGCCCCAGCATTTT CASSPGVGFNQPQHF
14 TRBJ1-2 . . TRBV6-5 TGTGCCAGCACCGATGGGGGGGCCTACTATGGCTACACCTTC CASTDGGAYYGYTF
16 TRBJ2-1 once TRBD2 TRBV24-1 TGTGCCACCAGTGGGGGGACTAGCGGGAGAAGCGAGGAGCAGTTCTTC CATSGGTSGRSEEQFF
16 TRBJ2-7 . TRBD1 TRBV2 TGTGCCAGCAGTGACCCCGGGGGGACAGGGGATTACGAGCAGTACTTC CASSDPGGTGDYEQYF
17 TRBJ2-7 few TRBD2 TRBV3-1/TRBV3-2 TGTGCCAGCAGCCAAGGATCATGGACTAGCGGGAGCTCCGAGCAGTACTTC CASSQGSWTSGSSEQYF
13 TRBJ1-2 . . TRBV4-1 TGCGCCAGCAGCCAAACAGGACCTTATGGCTACACCTTC CASSQTGPYGYTF
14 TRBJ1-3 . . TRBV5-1 TGCGCCAGCAGCGACTCCAGCTCTGGAAACACCATATATTTT CASSDSSSGNTIYF
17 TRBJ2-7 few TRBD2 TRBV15 TGTGCCACCAGCAGGGCCTTGGGTAGCGGGAGATTCCACGAGCAGTACTTC CATSRALGSGRFHEQYF